The 11 T cell receptor beta chains listed next were all sequenced from one sample in a study of blood T cell repertoires in COVID-19. Using immunoSEQ multiplex PCR, the repertoire was profiled, and TCRdb retains in-frame clones only, with some absent. The sample includes some 420,000 clones, approximately 92% of them seen just once. Sequencing was performed on PBMCs or T cells enriched from blood (not recorded which). The receptor set was obtained from a man aged 25 to 40 who had recovered from COVID-19.

V and J are TRBV2 and TRBJ2-7; the D is unclear. Trimming took off 1 base at V and 2 bases at J, with 6 bases between the two ends. The CDR3 length is 13 residues. CDR1 is SNHLY and CDR2 is FYNNEI in the germline V gene. This CDR3 reads CASSEGLTYEQYF. CDR3 nucleotide sequence: TGTGCCAGCAGTGAAGGGCTGACCTACGAGCAGTACTTC.

V is TRBV9 and J is TRBJ2-2; tentatively, D is TRBD2 (6 bases). V lost 3 bases and J lost 3, with 18 bases in between. Per germline, CDR1 SGDLS and CDR2 YYNGEE. The CDR3 sequence is 17 residues long. CDR3 DNA sequence: TGTGCCAGCAGCGCCTCCCACTTAGCGGAGGACACCGGGGAGCTGTTTTTT. This gives the protein CASSASHLAEDTGELFF.

The V gene is TRBV20-1, the J gene TRBJ2-7; D possibly corresponds to TRBD1 (6 bases). V gave up 3 bases and J gave up 4 bases, with 13 bases separating them. The CDR3 is 13 amino acids. CDR1 DFQATT and CDR2 SNEGSKA come from the germline V gene (reference sequence). Here the CDR3 reads CSASFMRGYEQYF. The CDR3 DNA reads TGCAGTGCTAGTTTTATGAGGGGGTACGAGCAGTACTTC.

The V and J genes are TRBV15 and TRBJ2-7, with 12 bases matching TRBD1. Germline V CDR1 and CDR2: LNHNV, YYDKDF (reference sequence). The V gene end was trimmed by 3 bases and the J gene end by 5 bases; junction bases not matched to a gene: 2. The length of the CDR3 is 14 residues. In DNA form, the CDR3 reads TGTGCCACCAGCAGGGGACAGGGGGCAGACGAGCAGTACTTC. Amino acid sequence: CATSRGQGADEQYF.

This clone turned up a few times. This chain links TRBV4-2 with TRBJ1-3; no definite D call. With 5 bases removed from V and 0 bases from J, the gap between germline ends came to 11 bases. The CDR3 length is 15 residues. From germline, CDR1 is LGHNA and CDR2 YNFKEQ. Here the CDR3 reads CASSNLGVSGNTIYF. The CDR3 DNA follows: TGTGCCAGCAGCAACCTCGGAGTCTCTGGAAACACCATATATTTT.

The rearrangement uses TRBV11-2 and TRBJ2-7, with 7 bases fitting TRBD1. V lost 5 bases and J lost 2; bases outside the gene matches: 3. The germline CDR1 and CDR2 sequences are SGHAT and FQNNGV. CDR3 size: 13 residues. The DNA for the CDR3 is TGTGCCAGCAGCCGGGACAGAGCCTACGAGCAGTACTTC. It specifies CASSRDRAYEQYF.

J is TRBJ2-7 and V is TRBV6-5; TRBD1 is a possible D gene (6 bases). Between the trimmed V and J ends, which lost 6 bases and 6 bases, there was a span of 18 bases. The germline CDR1 and CDR2 sequences are MNHEY and SVGAGI. There are 14 residues in the CDR3. This CDR3 is CASRTRGPRGEQYF. CDR3 sequence (DNA): TGTGCCAGCAGGACCAGGGGTCCTCGGGGCGAGCAGTACTTC.

There are a few counts of this clone. The genes are TRBV9 and TRBJ2-7, with D perhaps TRBD2 (5 bases). Trimming pared 3 bases from V and 3 bases from J, leaving 10 bases between. Germline V lookup: CDR1 SGDLS, CDR2 YYNGEE. The CDR3 is made up of 13 amino acids. CDR3 region: CASSAPGSYEQYF. CDR3 nucleotides: TGTGCCAGCAGCGCCCCGGGAAGCTACGAGCAGTACTTC.

The rearrangement joins TRBV5-1 to TRBJ1-2; 8 bases map to TRBD1. The CDR3 runs to 18 residues. CDR1 is SGHRS, CDR2 YFSETQ, per germline. Trimming cost V 0 bases and J 8 bases; bases outside gene matches: 18. CDR3 in amino acids: CASSLARFLGPGGAGYTF. Here the CDR3 DNA reads TGCGCCAGCAGCTTGGCAAGGTTTTTAGGGCCAGGGGGCGCAGGCTACACCTTC.

J is TRBJ2-3 and V is TRBV20-1, with TRBD2 identical over 13 bases. Germline CDR1 reads DFQATT; CDR2 reads SNEGSKA (reference sequence). V was clipped by 3 bases and J by 4 bases; unmatched bases: 10. There are 17 residues in the CDR3. The CDR3 is CSASGGGLAGVADTQYF. The DNA of the CDR3 is TGCAGTGCTAGTGGCGGTGGACTAGCGGGAGTGGCAGATACGCAGTATTTT.

The V call is TRBV10-1, the J call TRBJ2-1; 9 positions match TRBD2. With V trimmed by 3 bases and J by 6 bases, 6 bases remained unmatched. CDR3 length: 15 residues. The germline V gene encodes CDR1 WNHNN and CDR2 SYGVQD (reference sequence). CDR3 in amino acids: CASSDRLAVGNEQFF. The CDR3 DNA sequence: TGCGCCAGCAGTGATAGACTAGCGGTAGGCAATGAGCAGTTCTTC.